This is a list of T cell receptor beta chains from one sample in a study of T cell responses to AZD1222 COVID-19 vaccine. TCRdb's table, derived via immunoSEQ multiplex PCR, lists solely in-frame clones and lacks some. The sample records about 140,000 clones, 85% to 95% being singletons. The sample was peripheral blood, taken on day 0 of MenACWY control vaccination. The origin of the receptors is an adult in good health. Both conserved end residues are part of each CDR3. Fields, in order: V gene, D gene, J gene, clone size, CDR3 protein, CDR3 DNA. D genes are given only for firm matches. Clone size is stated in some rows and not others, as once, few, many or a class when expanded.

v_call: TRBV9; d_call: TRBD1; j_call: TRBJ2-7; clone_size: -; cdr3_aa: CASSAGGTVVYEQYF; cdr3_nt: TGTGCCAGCAGCGCCGGTGGGACAGTCGTTTACGAGCAGTACTTC
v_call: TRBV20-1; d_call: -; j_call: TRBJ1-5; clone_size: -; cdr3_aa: CSASNGLTPQHF; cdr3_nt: TGCAGTGCTAGTAACGGGCTGACGCCCCAGCATTTT
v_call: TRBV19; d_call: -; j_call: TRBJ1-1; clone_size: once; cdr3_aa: CASSRLSRGVTEAFF; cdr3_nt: TGTGCCAGTAGTAGGCTGAGTAGGGGGGTTACCGAAGCTTTCTTT
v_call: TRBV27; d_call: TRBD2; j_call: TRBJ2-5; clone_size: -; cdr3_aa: CASSFRGEWETQYF; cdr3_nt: TGTGCCAGCAGTTTCCGGGGGGAATGGGAGACCCAGTACTTC
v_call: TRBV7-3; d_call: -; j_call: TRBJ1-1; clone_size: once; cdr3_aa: CASSSEGWAEAFF; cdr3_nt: TGTGCCAGCAGCTCCGAAGGGTGGGCTGAAGCTTTCTTT
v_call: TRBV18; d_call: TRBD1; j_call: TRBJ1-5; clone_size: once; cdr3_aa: CASSPTGTEYQPQHF; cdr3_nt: TGTGCCAGCTCACCTACCGGGACAGAGTATCAGCCCCAGCATTTT
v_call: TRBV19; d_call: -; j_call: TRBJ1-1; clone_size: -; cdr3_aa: CASSPGMNTEAFF; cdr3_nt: TGTGCCTCCAGTCCGGGAATGAACACTGAAGCTTTCTTT
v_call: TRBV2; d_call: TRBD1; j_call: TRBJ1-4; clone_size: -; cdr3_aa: CASSTGGNEKLFF; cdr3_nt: TGTGCCAGCAGTACAGGGGGCAACGAAAAACTGTTTTTT
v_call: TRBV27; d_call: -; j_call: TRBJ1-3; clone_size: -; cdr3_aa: CASRPRAVSGNTIYF; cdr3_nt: TGTGCCAGCAGACCCCGGGCCGTCTCTGGAAACACCATATATTTT
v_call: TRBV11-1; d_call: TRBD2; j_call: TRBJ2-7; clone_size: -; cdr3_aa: CASSPLAGFVYEQYF; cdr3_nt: TGTGCCAGCAGCCCCTTAGCGGGGTTTGTCTACGAGCAGTACTTC
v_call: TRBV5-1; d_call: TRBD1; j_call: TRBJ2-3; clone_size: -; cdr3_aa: CASSLDRGGTDTQYF; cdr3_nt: TGCGCCAGCAGCTTGGACAGGGGGGGCACAGATACGCAGTATTTT
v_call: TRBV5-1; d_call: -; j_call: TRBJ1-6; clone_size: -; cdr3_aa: CASSLFPPALDSPLHF; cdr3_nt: TGCGCCAGCAGCTTGTTCCCCCCAGCTTTGGATTCACCCCTCCACTTT
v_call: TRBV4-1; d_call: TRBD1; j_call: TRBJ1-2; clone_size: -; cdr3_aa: CASSPRQGGNGYTF; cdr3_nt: TGCGCCAGCAGCCCCCGACAGGGGGGGAATGGCTACACCTTC
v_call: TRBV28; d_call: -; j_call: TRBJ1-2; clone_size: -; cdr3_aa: CASSLLSGGYTF; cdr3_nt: TGTGCCAGCAGTTTATTGTCGGGAGGCTACACCTTC
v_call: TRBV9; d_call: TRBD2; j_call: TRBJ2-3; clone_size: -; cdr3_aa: CASSVAPSGSQDTQYF; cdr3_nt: TGTGCCAGCAGCGTTGCGCCAAGCGGGAGTCAAGATACGCAGTATTTT
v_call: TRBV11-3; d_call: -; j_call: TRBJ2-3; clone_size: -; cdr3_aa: CASSHGESFTDTQYF; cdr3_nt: TGTGCCAGCAGTCACGGGGAGAGTTTCACAGATACGCAGTATTTT
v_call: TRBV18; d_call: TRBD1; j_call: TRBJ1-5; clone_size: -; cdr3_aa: CASSPEQGAAQPQHF; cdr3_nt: TGTGCCAGCTCACCGGAACAGGGGGCAGCTCAGCCCCAGCATTTT
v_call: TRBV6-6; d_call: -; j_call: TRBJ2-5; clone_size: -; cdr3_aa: CASSRIQETQYF; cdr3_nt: TGTGCCAGCAGCCGGATACAAGAGACCCAGTACTTC
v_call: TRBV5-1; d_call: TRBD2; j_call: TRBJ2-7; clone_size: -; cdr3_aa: CASSSGRLAATYEQYF; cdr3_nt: TGCGCCAGCAGCTCTGGCCGACTAGCGGCGACCTACGAGCAGTACTTC
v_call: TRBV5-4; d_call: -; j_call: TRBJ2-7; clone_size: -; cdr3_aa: CASSNSYEQYF; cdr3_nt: TGTGCCAGCAGCAACTCCTACGAGCAGTACTTC